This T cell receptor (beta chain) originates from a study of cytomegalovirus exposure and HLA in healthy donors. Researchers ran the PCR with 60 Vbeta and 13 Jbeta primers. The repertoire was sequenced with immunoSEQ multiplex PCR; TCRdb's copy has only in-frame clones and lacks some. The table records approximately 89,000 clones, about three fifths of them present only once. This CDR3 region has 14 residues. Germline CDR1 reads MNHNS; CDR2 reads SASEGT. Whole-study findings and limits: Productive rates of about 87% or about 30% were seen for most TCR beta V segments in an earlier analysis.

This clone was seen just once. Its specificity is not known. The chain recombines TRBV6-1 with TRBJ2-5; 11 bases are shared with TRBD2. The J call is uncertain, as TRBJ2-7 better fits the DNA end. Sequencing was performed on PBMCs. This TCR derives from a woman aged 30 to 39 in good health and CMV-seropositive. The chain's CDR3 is CATPGTSGIYEQYF. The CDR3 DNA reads TGTGCCACCCCAGGGACTAGCGGTATCTACGAGCAGTACTTC.